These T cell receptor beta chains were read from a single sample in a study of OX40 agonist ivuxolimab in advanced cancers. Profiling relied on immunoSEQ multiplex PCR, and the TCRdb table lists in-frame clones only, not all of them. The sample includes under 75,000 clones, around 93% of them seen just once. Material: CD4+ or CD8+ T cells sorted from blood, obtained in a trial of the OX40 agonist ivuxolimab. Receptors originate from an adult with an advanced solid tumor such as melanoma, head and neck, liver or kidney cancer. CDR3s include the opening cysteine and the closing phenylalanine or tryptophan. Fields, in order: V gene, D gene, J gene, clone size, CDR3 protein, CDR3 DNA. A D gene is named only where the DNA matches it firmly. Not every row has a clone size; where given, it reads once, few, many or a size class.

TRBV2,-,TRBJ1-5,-,CASSAGGHNQPQHF,TGTGCCAGCAGTGCCGGGGGTCACAATCAGCCCCAGCATTTT
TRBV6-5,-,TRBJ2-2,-,CASSYSNTGELFF,TGTGCCAGCAGTTATTCGAACACCGGGGAGCTGTTTTTT
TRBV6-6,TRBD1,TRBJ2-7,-,CASSYTSGQVAYEQYF,TGTGCCAGCAGTTATACTTCGGGACAGGTCGCCTACGAGCAGTACTTC
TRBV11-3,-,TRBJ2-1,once,CASSLDGYNEQFF,TGTGCCAGCAGCTTAGATGGCTACAATGAGCAGTTCTTC
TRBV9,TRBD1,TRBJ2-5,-,CASSVATTGEETQYF,TGTGCCAGCAGCGTAGCCACGACAGGGGAAGAGACCCAGTACTTC
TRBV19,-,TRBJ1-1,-,CASLPQGYTEAFF,TGTGCCAGTTTACCCCAGGGGTATACTGAAGCTTTCTTT
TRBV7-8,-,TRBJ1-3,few,CASSEDISGNTIYF,TGTGCCAGCAGCGAAGATATCTCTGGAAACACCATATATTTT
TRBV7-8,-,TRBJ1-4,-,CASSLGVSAVGEKLFF,TGTGCCAGCAGCTTAGGGGTCTCGGCAGTCGGTGAAAAACTGTTTTTT
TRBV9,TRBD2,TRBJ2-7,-,CASSSTSGGGREQYF,TGTGCCAGCAGCTCGACTAGCGGGGGAGGTCGTGAGCAGTACTTC
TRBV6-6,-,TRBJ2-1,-,CASSYPAVITNEQFF,TGTGCCAGCAGTTACCCCGCGGTTATAACCAATGAGCAGTTCTTC
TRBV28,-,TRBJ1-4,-,CASSLVRGEKLFF,TGTGCCAGCAGTTTAGTTCGGGGTGAAAAACTGTTTTTT
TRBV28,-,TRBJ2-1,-,CASSPLRGPYNEQFF,TGTGCCAGCAGTCCCCTGCGGGGGCCTTACAATGAGCAGTTCTTC
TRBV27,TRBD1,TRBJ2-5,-,CASLGQGQETQYF,TGTGCCAGCTTGGGACAGGGCCAAGAGACCCAGTACTTC
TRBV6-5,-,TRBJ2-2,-,CASSGRGDTGELFF,TGTGCCAGCAGTGGACGCGGGGATACCGGGGAGCTGTTTTTT
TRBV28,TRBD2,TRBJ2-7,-,CASRGEDEREFYEQYF,TGTGCCAGCAGGGGGGAGGACGAGCGGGAGTTTTACGAGCAGTACTTC
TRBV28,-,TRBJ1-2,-,CASREDTSYGYTF,TGTGCCAGCAGAGAAGACACTAGCTATGGCTACACCTTC
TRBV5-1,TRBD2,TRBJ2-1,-,CASSYGTSGRNYNEQFF,TGCGCCAGCAGCTACGGGACTAGCGGGAGGAACTACAATGAGCAGTTCTTC
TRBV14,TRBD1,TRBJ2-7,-,CASSLVDRGPYEQYF,TGTGCCAGCAGCCTTGTGGACAGGGGGCCTTACGAGCAGTACTTC
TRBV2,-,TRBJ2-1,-,CASSEKDWYNEQFF,TGTGCCAGCAGTGAGAAGGATTGGTACAATGAGCAGTTCTTC
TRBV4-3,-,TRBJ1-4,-,CASSQDLASTNEKLFF,TGCGCCAGCAGCCAAGATCTGGCGTCAACTAATGAAAAACTGTTTTTT
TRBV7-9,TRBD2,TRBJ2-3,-,CASSPGTSGVVTNTQYF,TGTGCCAGCAGCCCTGGGACTAGCGGAGTGGTCACTAATACGCAGTATTTT
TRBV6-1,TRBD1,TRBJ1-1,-,CASSVPTDRGYFEAFF,TGTGCCAGCAGTGTGCCGACGGACAGGGGGTACTTTGAAGCTTTCTTT
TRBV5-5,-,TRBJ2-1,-,CASSLIPGSYNEQFF,TGTGCCAGCAGCTTGATCCCCGGCTCCTACAATGAGCAGTTCTTC
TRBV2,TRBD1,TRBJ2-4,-,CASSHPDRGENIQYF,TGTGCCAGCAGTCACCCGGACAGGGGGGAAAACATTCAGTACTTC
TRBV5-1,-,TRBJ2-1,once,CASSRGNEQFF,TGCGCCAGCTCCCGGGGTAATGAGCAGTTCTTC
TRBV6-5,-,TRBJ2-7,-,CASSAGYEQYF,TGTGCCAGCAGTGCCGGCTACGAGCAGTACTTC
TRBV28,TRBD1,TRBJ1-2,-,CASRQGNYGYTF,TGTGCCAGCAGACAGGGGAACTATGGCTACACCTTC
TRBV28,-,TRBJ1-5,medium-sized,CASSLEDLRNQPQHF,TGTGCCAGCAGTTTAGAGGATTTACGCAATCAGCCCCAGCATTTT
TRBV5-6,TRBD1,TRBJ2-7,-,CASRGRTGEQYF,TGTGCCAGCAGGGGACGGACAGGCGAGCAGTACTTC
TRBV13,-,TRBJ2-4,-,CASSLRSSKNIQYF,TGTGCCAGCAGCCTTAGGAGCTCCAAAAACATTCAGTACTTC
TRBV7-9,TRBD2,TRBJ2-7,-,CASSRRGDYNYEQYF,TGTGCCAGCAGCCGCCGGGGGGACTACAATTACGAGCAGTACTTC
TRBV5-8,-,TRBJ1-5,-,CASSNNGSPQHF,TGTGCCAGCAGCAATAACGGCTCTCCCCAGCATTTT
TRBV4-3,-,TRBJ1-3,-,CASSVTRGAGNTIYF,TGCGCCAGCAGCGTAACTCGGGGGGCCGGAAACACCATATATTTT
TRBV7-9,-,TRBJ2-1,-,CASSLARVDEQFF,TGTGCCAGCAGCTTAGCGAGGGTTGATGAGCAGTTCTTC
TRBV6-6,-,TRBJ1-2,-,CASARAGLPIGYTF,TGTGCCAGCGCCCGAGCAGGACTACCCATCGGCTACACCTTC
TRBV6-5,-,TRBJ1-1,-,CASSYDQVNTEAFF,TGTGCCAGCAGTTACGATCAAGTTAACACTGAAGCTTTCTTT
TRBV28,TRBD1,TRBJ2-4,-,CASSTGDPKQLAKNIQYF,TGTGCCAGCAGTACAGGGGACCCTAAACAGTTAGCCAAAAACATTCAGTACTTC
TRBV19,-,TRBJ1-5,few,CASSGTFNSNQPQHF,TGTGCCAGTAGCGGGACATTCAATAGCAATCAGCCCCAGCATTTT
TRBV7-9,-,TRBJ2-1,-,CASSFDGNEQFF,TGTGCCAGCAGCTTTGATGGAAATGAGCAGTTCTTC
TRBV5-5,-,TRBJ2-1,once,CASSPGGGFDEQFF,TGTGCCAGCAGCCCCGGGGGTGGATTCGATGAGCAGTTCTTC